Listed below are T cell receptor beta chains from one sample, sequenced in a study of T-cell memory formation after mild COVID-19. TCRdb reprocessed the 5' RACE reads via MiXCR and lists one record per CDR3 protein. The sample includes nearly 250,000 distinct CDR3 sequences, 15% of them seen just once. Specimen: PBMCs or a T cell subset sorted from them (not recorded which). The receptors stem from an adult woman who had mild COVID-19 (a few samples of this study predate the infection). Cell type and time point are not known. The CDR3 runs from the conserved cysteine through the conserved F or W. A D gene is named only where the DNA matches it firmly. Clone size, where shown, is once, few, many, or a class for clones that have expanded.

V gene	J gene	D gene	clone size	CDR3 protein	CDR3 DNA
TRBV4-3	TRBJ2-7	TRBD2	few	CASSQGLAGVYEQYF	TGCGCCAGCAGCCAGGGACTAGCGGGAGTCTACGAGCAGTACTTC
TRBV7-9	TRBJ2-3	TRBD1	NA	CAGGPADTQYF	TGTGCAGGGGGCCCCGCAGATACGCAGTATTTT
TRBV12-3/TRBV12-4	TRBJ1-1	NA	few	CASSSPRQRNTEAFF	TGTGCCAGCAGTTCCCCGAGACAGAGGAACACTGAAGCTTTCTTT
TRBV29-1	TRBJ2-7	TRBD1	few	CSVGTGVYEQYF	TGCAGCGTGGGCACAGGGGTCTACGAGCAGTACTTC
TRBV24-1	TRBJ1-2	NA	NA	CATSDPTYGYTF	TGTGCCACCAGTGATCCGACTTATGGCTACACCTTC
TRBV6-6	TRBJ2-7	TRBD1	NA	CASSRPGQGSEQYF	TGTGCCAGCAGCCGACCGGGACAGGGCTCGGAGCAGTACTTC
TRBV24-1	TRBJ1-5	TRBD1	NA	CATSDAGTGLNQPQHF	TGTGCCACCAGTGATGCCGGGACAGGACTAAATCAGCCCCAGCATTTT
TRBV2	TRBJ1-6	NA	NA	CASTPREGLGSPLHF	TGTGCCAGCACCCCGAGGGAGGGACTCGGGTCACCCCTCCACTTT
TRBV7-7	TRBJ2-3	NA	NA	CASSLVHGTDTQYF	TGTGCTAGCAGCTTAGTCCATGGCACAGATACGCAGTATTTT
TRBV4-1	TRBJ2-7	NA	many	CASSQEGWEYEQYF	TGCGCCAGCAGCCAAGAGGGCTGGGAATACGAGCAGTACTTC
TRBV12-3/TRBV12-4	TRBJ1-2	NA	many	CASNPQEGYGYTF	TGTGCCAGCAACCCCCAGGAGGGCTATGGCTACACCTTC
TRBV14	TRBJ2-5	TRBD2	NA	CASSLVRGVEETQYF	TGTGCCAGCAGCCTTGTGCGGGGGGTCGAAGAGACCCAGTACTTC
TRBV3-1	TRBJ1-3	NA	NA	CASSQVYRAGNTIYF	TGTGCCAGCAGCCAAGTCTACAGGGCTGGAAACACCATATATTTT
TRBV29-1	TRBJ2-7	NA	few	CSVIKTASSYEQYF	TGCAGCGTGATTAAGACAGCCAGCTCCTACGAGCAGTACTTC
TRBV7-9	TRBJ2-7	TRBD1	many	CASSATGDEQYF	TGTGCCAGCAGCGCGACAGGGGACGAGCAGTACTTC
TRBV7-2	TRBJ2-7	NA	once	CASSLPGAYEQYF	TGTGCCAGCAGCTTGCCAGGGGCCTACGAGCAGTACTTC
TRBV29-1	TRBJ2-5	NA	many	CSVGLRGGQETQYF	TGCAGCGTTGGTCTAAGGGGGGGACAAGAGACCCAGTACTTC
TRBV19	TRBJ1-4	NA	NA	CASSITANNEKLFF	TGTGCCAGTAGTATCACAGCAAATAATGAAAAACTGTTTTTT
TRBV4-2	TRBJ2-5	NA	many	CASSQDQGSGGETQYF	TGTGCCAGCAGCCAAGATCAAGGCAGTGGAGGAGAGACCCAGTACTTC
TRBV7-9	TRBJ2-5	NA	NA	CASSLVGVTETQYF	TGTGCCAGCAGCTTAGTGGGGGTCACAGAGACCCAGTACTTC
TRBV10-3	TRBJ2-7	TRBD1	NA	CAISESGATGGRYEQYF	TGTGCCATCAGTGAGTCGGGGGCGACAGGGGGCCGCTACGAGCAGTACTTC
TRBV30	TRBJ1-1	NA	NA	CAWSLGVNTEAFF	TGTGCCTGGAGTTTGGGGGTGAACACTGAAGCTTTCTTT
TRBV5-5	TRBJ1-1	TRBD1	NA	CASSPGTGYEGTEAFF	TGTGCCAGCAGCCCTGGGACAGGGTACGAGGGCACTGAAGCTTTCTTT
TRBV7-9	TRBJ1-2	NA	few	CASSQTQRGAYGYTF	TGTGCCAGCAGCCAAACTCAGAGGGGGGCCTATGGCTACACCTTC
TRBV7-9	TRBJ1-4	NA	many	CASSSAAGEKLFF	TGTGCCAGCAGCTCTGCGGCAGGAGAAAAACTGTTTTTT
TRBV6-2/TRBV6-3	TRBJ1-2	NA	few	CASRDPRQYGYTF	TGTGCCAGCAGGGACCCGCGACAGTATGGCTACACCTTC
TRBV5-1	TRBJ1-1	NA	few	CASSLVPEIRMDTEAFF	TGCGCCAGCAGCTTGGTCCCTGAGATAAGGATGGACACTGAAGCTTTCTTT
TRBV27	TRBJ2-7	TRBD2	few	CASRGGGLQEQYF	TGTGCCAGCAGGGGCGGGGGACTACAAGAGCAGTACTTC
TRBV5-1	TRBJ2-1	NA	NA	CASSFVGPPSYNEQFF	TGCGCCAGCAGCTTTGTGGGACCCCCATCCTACAATGAGCAGTTCTTC
TRBV30	TRBJ2-7	NA	NA	CAWSPEMPVEQYF	TGTGCCTGGAGTCCGGAGATGCCGGTAGAGCAGTACTTC
TRBV12-3/TRBV12-4	TRBJ1-5	NA	NA	CASSRRPLGGGNSNQPQHF	TGTGCCAGCAGCCGAAGACCACTGGGAGGGGGGAATAGCAATCAGCCCCAGCATTTT
TRBV4-3	TRBJ2-7	NA	NA	CASSQNRFYEQYF	TGCGCCAGCAGCCAAAACAGGTTCTACGAGCAGTACTTC
TRBV3-1	TRBJ2-5	NA	few	CASRTPGTQYF	TGTGCCAGCAGAACTCCTGGGACCCAGTACTTC
TRBV7-2	TRBJ1-2	TRBD1	NA	CASSLSGGVNYGYTF	TGTGCCAGCAGCTTATCAGGGGGGGTCAACTATGGCTACACCTTC
TRBV20-1	TRBJ2-3	TRBD2	NA	CSASKGGGGRDTQYF	TGCAGTGCAAGCAAGGGCGGCGGGGGAAGGGATACGCAGTATTTT
TRBV4-1	TRBJ2-3	NA	many	CASSQGVGAAGATDTQYF	TGCGCCAGCAGCCAAGGAGTTGGTGCCGCGGGGGCCACAGATACGCAGTATTTT
TRBV4-2	TRBJ1-1	NA	NA	CASSQDLHDSEAFF	TGTGCCAGCAGCCAAGATTTGCATGACTCTGAAGCTTTCTTT
TRBV7-2	TRBJ1-2	NA	many	CASSSNYGYTF	TGTGCCAGCAGCTCTAACTATGGCTACACCTTC
TRBV4-3	TRBJ2-7	TRBD2	NA	CASSQDSAGVREQYF	TGCGCCAGCAGCCAAGATTCAGCGGGAGTACGGGAGCAGTACTTC
TRBV12-3/TRBV12-4	TRBJ1-3	NA	NA	CASRVSGNTIYF	TGTGCCAGCAGGGTCTCTGGAAACACCATATATTTT
TRBV12-3/TRBV12-4	TRBJ2-3	NA	NA	CASSFRASTDTQYF	TGTGCCAGCAGTTTTCGCGCTAGCACAGATACGCAGTATTTT
TRBV5-5	TRBJ2-1	NA	NA	CASSVSPWAGNNEQFF	TGTGCCAGCAGCGTATCCCCTTGGGCAGGGAACAATGAGCAGTTCTTC
TRBV10-3	TRBJ2-3	NA	few	CATKGEWGGTDTQYF	TGTGCCACCAAGGGGGAGTGGGGTGGCACAGATACGCAGTATTTT
TRBV3-1	TRBJ1-4	NA	NA	CASSSVPPGVHEKLFF	TGTGCCAGCAGCTCCGTACCTCCAGGGGTACATGAAAAACTGTTTTTT
TRBV19	TRBJ1-1	NA	NA	CASSIGGTSNTEAFF	TGTGCCAGTAGTATAGGCGGGACATCGAACACTGAAGCTTTCTTT
TRBV4-2	TRBJ1-2	NA	few	CASSQVGDGNYGYTF	TGTGCCAGCAGCCAAGTGGGGGACGGTAACTATGGCTACACCTTC
TRBV20-1	TRBJ2-7	TRBD1	NA	CSASRDRGAYEQYF	TGCAGTGCTAGCCGGGACAGGGGGGCCTACGAGCAGTACTTC
TRBV12-3/TRBV12-4	TRBJ2-3	TRBD2	few	CASRGGPGDTQYF	TGTGCCAGCAGGGGAGGGCCTGGGGATACGCAGTATTTT
TRBV5-1	TRBJ1-2	NA	NA	CASSTRDGGYGYTF	TGCGCCAGCAGCACCAGGGACGGGGGCTATGGCTACACCTTC